Shown below are 18 T cell receptor beta chains from a single sample sequenced in a study of shared clonotypes between healthy human individuals. Here immunoSEQ multiplex PCR was the method, and the copy in TCRdb shows in-frame clones only, minus some. The data hold more than 550,000 clones, with 92% observed a single time. Naive CD8 cells lacked CD45RO and underwent positive selection for CCR7, leaving out terminally differentiated effector memory CD45RA+ cells. Sequencing was done on a sample of naive CD8+ T cells sorted from blood. All receptors derive from a man aged 30-40 years in good health.

The rearrangement joins TRBV7-9 to TRBJ2-7, with D maybe TRBD2 (5 bases). The CDR3 runs to 16 residues. From germline, CDR1 is SEHNR and CDR2 FQNEAQ (reference sequence). Trimming took off 2 bases at V and 3 bases at J, with 17 bases between the two ends. The CDR3 loop is CASSLHVGLTDYEQYF. Here the CDR3 DNA reads TGTGCCAGCAGCTTACACGTAGGACTGACTGACTACGAGCAGTACTTC.

With respect to this clone: One base away lies a much larger clone, so this may be a sequencing read error. This CDR3 is CASSQNTEAFF. The CDR3 nucleotides read TGTGCCAGCAGCCAGAACACTGAAGCTTTCTTT. The chain joins TRBV11-2 to TRBJ1-1; D remains ambiguous. CDR1 is SGHAT and CDR2 is FQNNGV in the germline V gene. V was cut by 5 bases and J by 1 base, with 2 bases left in between. This CDR3 has 11 residues.

This clone was counted a single time. This chain connects TRBV7-4 to TRBJ2-1; 7 bases match TRBD2. The CDR3 runs to 16 residues. The V gene end was trimmed by 5 bases and the J gene end by 4 bases; junction bases not matched to a gene: 11. Germline V gene data show CDR1 as SGHVT and CDR2 as SQSDAQ. DNA of the CDR3: TGTGCCAGCAGCGGAGACCGGGACTATATATACAATGAGCAGTTCTTC. It encodes CASSGDRDYIYNEQFF.

The CDR3 is CASSAPRGTFF. For the CDR3, the DNA is TGCGCCAGCAGTGCTCCCAGGGGGACGTTCTTC. J is TRBJ2-1 and V is TRBV10-2, with TRBD1 matching over 7 bases. Germline V gene lookup returns CDR1 WSHSY and CDR2 SAAADI. There are 11 residues in the CDR3. V was clipped by 4 bases and J by 15 bases; unmatched bases: 6.

The V call is TRBV29-1, the J call TRBJ2-7; D is ambiguous. The germline gives CDR1 SQVTM, CDR2 ANQGSEA. With 3 bases removed from V and 10 bases from J, the gap between germline ends came to 13 bases. The CDR3 runs 11 residues. The CDR3 region is CSVEAELFQYF. For the CDR3, the DNA is TGCAGCGTTGAGGCAGAACTATTCCAGTACTTC.

This clone occurred once. The chain is built from TRBV4-1 and TRBJ1-3; the D is unclear. CDR3 length: 20 residues. In germline, CDR1 is MGHRA, CDR2 YSYEKL. The V and J ends lost 0 bases and 0 bases respectively, with 21 bases between them. DNA of the CDR3: TGCGCCAGCAGCCAAGATGAGCCCCCAGGAGCATGGTCCTCTGGAAACACCATATATTTT. This codes for CASSQDEPPGAWSSGNTIYF.

The chain uses TRBV7-9 and TRBJ2-7, with D perhaps matching TRBD2 (5 bases). There are 15 residues in the CDR3. V lost 3 bases and J lost 3, with 15 bases in between. Germline assignment: CDR1 SEHNR and CDR2 FQNEAQ (reference sequence). The CDR3 DNA reads as TGTGCCAGCAGCTTCCGGGGAGTCGAAAACTACGAGCAGTACTTC. Translated: CASSFRGVENYEQYF.

This sequence joins TRBV2 and TRBJ2-5; D uncertain. With 3 bases removed from V and 4 bases from J, the gap between germline ends came to 9 bases. Germline values: CDR1 SNHLY, CDR2 FYNNEI. This CDR3 spans 13 amino acids. This CDR3 is CASSDSERETQYF. CDR3 nucleotide sequence: TGTGCCAGCAGTGATTCGGAAAGAGAGACCCAGTACTTC.

This clone has only a few counts. The J gene is TRBJ1-2, the V gene TRBV7-9; no reliable D call. V lost 1 base and J lost 1, with 4 bases in between. This CDR3 region has 13 residues. Germline loops: CDR1 SEHNR, CDR2 FQNEAQ (reference sequence). The CDR3 bases are TGTGCCAGCAGCTTAGGGCATAACTATGGCTACACCTTC. Its protein is CASSLGHNYGYTF.

This clone was observed a single time. Other DNA sequences in this specimen translate into the identical CDR3. The chain employs TRBV29-1 and TRBJ2-5; a possible D gene is TRBD1 (5 bases). The V gene's germline CDR1 is SQVTM and CDR2 ANQGSEA. This CDR3 is built from 13 residues. Trimming pared 3 bases from V and 4 bases from J, leaving 12 bases between. The CDR3 DNA is TGCAGCGTTGAGGGGCTAGTCGGAGAGACCCAGTACTTC. Translated, it gives CSVEGLVGETQYF. The complete variable domain, with remaining parts taken from reference TRBV29-1 and TRBJ2-5, reads SAVISQKPSRDICQRGTSLTIQCQVDSQVTMMFWYRQQPGQSLTLIATANQGSEATYESGFVIDKFPISRPNLTFSTLTVSNMSPEDSSIYLCSVEGLVGETQYFGPGTRLLVL.

The CDR3 loop reads CASSELLAGSYNEQFF. CDR3 bases: TGTGCCAGCAGTGAACTACTAGCGGGATCGTACAATGAGCAGTTCTTC. The J gene is TRBJ2-1, the V gene TRBV25-1; TRBD2 matches 10 bases. The V segment lost 2 bases and the J segment 4 bases; nucleotides outside the gene matches: 5. This CDR3 spans 16 amino acids. From germline, CDR1 is MGHDK and CDR2 SYGVNS.

The CDR3 loop is CAPLAGEGNEQFF. CDR3 bases: TGTGCCCCCCTAGCGGGGGAGGGGAATGAGCAGTTCTTC. This chain joins TRBV27 and TRBJ2-1; 10 bases map to TRBD2. J lost 7 bases, V lost 11 bases, and 8 bases had no gene match. Per the germline V gene, CDR1 is MNHEY and CDR2 is SMNVEV (reference sequence). The CDR3 is 13 amino acids.

J is TRBJ2-1 and V is TRBV4-3; D is unresolved. V shed 0 bases and J shed 4 bases, with 7 bases lying between them. Germline V gene data show CDR1 as LGHNA and CDR2 as YSLEER. CDR3 length: 14 amino acids. CDR3: CASSQEQPYNEQFF. In nucleotides, the CDR3 is TGCGCCAGCAGCCAAGAACAGCCGTACAATGAGCAGTTCTTC.

The gene calls are TRBV9 and TRBJ2-7, with 7 bases fitting TRBD1. Germline lookup yields CDR1 SGDLS and CDR2 YYNGEE. The V gene end was trimmed by 4 bases and the J gene end by 1 base; junction bases not matched to a gene: 8. The CDR3 sequence is 15 residues long. This CDR3 is CASSQGDSFSYEQYF. CDR3 in DNA: TGTGCCAGCAGCCAAGGGGACAGTTTTTCCTACGAGCAGTACTTC.

This chain links TRBV28 with TRBJ2-2, with 9 nucleotides matching TRBD1. The J segment lost 3 bases and the V segment lost 6 bases, leaving 11 bases of the junction unmatched. The germline CDR1 and CDR2 sequences are MDHEN and SYDVKM. The CDR3 covers 17 residues. CDR3 in amino acids: CASRSKTRDRDTGELFF. The DNA of the CDR3 is TGTGCCAGCAGAAGTAAGACACGGGACAGGGACACCGGGGAGCTGTTTTTT. Together with reference TRBV28 and TRBJ2-2, the CDR3 gives the full variable domain: DVKVTQSSRYLVKRTGEKVFLECVQDMDHENMFWYRQDPGLGLRLIYFSYDVKMKEKGDIPEGYSVSREKKERFSLILESASTNQTSMYLCASRSKTRDRDTGELFFGEGSRLTVL.

Worth noting for this clone: Other DNA variants within this sample encode the same CDR3. J is TRBJ2-7 and V is TRBV6-5; D uncertain. This CDR3 is built from 12 residues. Germline CDR1 MNHEY, CDR2 SVGAGI. The V gene lost 0 bases and the J gene lost 0 bases, with 0 bases spanning the gap. As DNA, the CDR3 is TGTGCCAGCAGTTACTCCTCCTACGAGCAGTACTTC. Amino acid sequence: CASSYSSYEQYF.

As to this clone: The same CDR3 can be traced to other DNA sequences in this sample. This chain links TRBV27 with TRBJ2-7; tentatively, D is TRBD1 (5 bases). This CDR3 has 13 amino acids. V gave up 0 bases and J gave up 3 bases, with 6 bases separating them. Germline CDR1 reads MNHEY; CDR2 reads SMNVEV (reference sequence). The CDR3 DNA is TGTGCCAGCAGTTTATCTAGGGGCTACGAGCAGTACTTC. It specifies CASSLSRGYEQYF.

This clone was seen only a few times. This rearrangement joins TRBV7-9 to TRBJ2-7, with D uncertain. The length of the CDR3 is 13 residues. From germline, CDR1 is SEHNR and CDR2 FQNEAQ (reference sequence). Trimming stripped 8 bases from V and 0 bases from J, with 11 bases between. The CDR3 loop reads CASLAENSYEQYF. DNA of the CDR3: TGTGCCAGCCTGGCAGAAAACTCCTACGAGCAGTACTTC.